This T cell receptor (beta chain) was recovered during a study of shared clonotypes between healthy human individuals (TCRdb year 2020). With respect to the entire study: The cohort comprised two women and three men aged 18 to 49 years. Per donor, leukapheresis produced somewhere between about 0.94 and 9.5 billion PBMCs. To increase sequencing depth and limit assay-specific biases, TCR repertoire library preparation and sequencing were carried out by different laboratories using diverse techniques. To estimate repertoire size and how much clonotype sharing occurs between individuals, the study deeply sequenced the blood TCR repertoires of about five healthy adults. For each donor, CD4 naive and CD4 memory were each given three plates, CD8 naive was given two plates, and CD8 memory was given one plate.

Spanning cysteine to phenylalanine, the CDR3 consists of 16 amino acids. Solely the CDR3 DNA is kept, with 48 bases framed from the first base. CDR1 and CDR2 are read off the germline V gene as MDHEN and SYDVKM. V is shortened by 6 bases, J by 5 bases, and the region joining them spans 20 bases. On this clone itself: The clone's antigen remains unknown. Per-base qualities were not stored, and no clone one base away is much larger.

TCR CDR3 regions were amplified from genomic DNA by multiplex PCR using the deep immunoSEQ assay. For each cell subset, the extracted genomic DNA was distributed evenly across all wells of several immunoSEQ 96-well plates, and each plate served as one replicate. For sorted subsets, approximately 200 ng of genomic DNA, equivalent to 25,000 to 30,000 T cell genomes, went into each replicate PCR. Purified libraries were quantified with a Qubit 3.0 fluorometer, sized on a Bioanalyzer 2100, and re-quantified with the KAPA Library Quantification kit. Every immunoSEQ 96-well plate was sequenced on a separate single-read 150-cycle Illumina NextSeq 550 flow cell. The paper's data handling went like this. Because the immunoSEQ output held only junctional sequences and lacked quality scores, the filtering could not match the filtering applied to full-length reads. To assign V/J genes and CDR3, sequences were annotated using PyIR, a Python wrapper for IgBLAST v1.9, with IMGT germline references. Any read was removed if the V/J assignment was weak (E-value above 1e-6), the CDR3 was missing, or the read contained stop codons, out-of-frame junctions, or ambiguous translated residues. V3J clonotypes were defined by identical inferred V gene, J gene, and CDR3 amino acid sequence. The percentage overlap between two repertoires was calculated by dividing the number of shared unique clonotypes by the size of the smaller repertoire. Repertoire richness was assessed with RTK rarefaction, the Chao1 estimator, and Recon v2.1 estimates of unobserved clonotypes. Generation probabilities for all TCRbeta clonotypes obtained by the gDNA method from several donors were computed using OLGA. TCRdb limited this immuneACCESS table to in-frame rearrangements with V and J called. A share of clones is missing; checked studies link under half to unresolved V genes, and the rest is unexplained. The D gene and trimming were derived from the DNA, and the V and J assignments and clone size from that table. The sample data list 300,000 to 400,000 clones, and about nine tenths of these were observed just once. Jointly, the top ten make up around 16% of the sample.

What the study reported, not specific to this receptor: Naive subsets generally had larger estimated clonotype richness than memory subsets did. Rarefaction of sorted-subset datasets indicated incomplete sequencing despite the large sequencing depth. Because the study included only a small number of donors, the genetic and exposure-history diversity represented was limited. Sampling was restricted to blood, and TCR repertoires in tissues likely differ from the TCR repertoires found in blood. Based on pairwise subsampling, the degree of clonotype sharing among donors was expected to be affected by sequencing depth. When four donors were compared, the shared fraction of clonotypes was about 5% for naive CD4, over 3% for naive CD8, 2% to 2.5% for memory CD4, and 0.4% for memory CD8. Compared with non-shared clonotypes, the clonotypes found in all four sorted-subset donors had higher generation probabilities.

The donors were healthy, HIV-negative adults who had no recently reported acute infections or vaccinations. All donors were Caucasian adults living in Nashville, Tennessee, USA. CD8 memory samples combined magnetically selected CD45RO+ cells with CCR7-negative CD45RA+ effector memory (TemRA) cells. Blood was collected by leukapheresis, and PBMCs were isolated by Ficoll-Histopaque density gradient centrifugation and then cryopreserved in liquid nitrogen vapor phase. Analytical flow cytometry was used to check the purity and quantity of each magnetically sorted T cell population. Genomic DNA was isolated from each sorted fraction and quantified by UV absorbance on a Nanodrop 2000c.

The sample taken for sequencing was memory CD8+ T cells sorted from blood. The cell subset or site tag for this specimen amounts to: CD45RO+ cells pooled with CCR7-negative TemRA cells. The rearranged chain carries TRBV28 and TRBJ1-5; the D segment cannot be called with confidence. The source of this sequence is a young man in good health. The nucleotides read TGTGCCAGCAGACCCGCGGACGGCGGAGGAGATCAGCCCCAGCATTTT. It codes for CASRPADGGGDQPQHF.